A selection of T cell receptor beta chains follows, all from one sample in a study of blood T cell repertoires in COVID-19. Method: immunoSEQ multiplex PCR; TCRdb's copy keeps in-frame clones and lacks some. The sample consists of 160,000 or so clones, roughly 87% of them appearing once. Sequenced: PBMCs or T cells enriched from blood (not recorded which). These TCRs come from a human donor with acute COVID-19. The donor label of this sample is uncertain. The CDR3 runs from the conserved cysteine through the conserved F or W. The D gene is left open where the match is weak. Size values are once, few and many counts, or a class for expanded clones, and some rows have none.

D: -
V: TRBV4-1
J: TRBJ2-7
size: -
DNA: TGCGCCAGCAGCCTCGCGACGACGACAGCCTACGAGCAGTACTTC
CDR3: CASSLATTTAYEQYF

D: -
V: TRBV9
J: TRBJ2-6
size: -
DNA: TGTGCCAGCAGCGCCGCCCCCCTGGTGGGGAGACATGGGGCCAACGTCCTGACTTTC
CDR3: CASSAAPLVGRHGANVLTF

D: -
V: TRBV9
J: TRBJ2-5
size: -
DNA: TGTGCCAGCAGCGTAACCCCCGCGCCCAAGGAGACCCAGTACTTC
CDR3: CASSVTPAPKETQYF

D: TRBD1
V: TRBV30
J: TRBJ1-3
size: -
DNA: TGTGCCTGGAGTGTCCCACAGTGGAGGGGGCCAAGGGGAAACACCATATATTTT
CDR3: CAWSVPQWRGPRGNTIYF

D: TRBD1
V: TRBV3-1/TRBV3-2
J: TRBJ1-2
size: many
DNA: TGTGCCAGCAGCCCGATAGGGGGCCCCTATGGCTACACCTTC
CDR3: CASSPIGGPYGYTF

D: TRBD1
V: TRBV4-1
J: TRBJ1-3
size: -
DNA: TGCGCCAGCAGTGACGGCAGGGGGCTGGGAAACACCATATATTTT
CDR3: CASSDGRGLGNTIYF

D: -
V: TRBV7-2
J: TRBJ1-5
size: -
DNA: TGTGCCAGCAGCTTAGAACGGTTGTCAGGGTCTAGCAATCAGCCCCAGCATTTT
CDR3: CASSLERLSGSSNQPQHF

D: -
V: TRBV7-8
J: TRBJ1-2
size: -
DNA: TGTGCCAGCAGCTTAGTTGGGACATCTGGCTACACCTTC
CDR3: CASSLVGTSGYTF

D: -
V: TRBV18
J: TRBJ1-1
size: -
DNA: TGTGCCAGCTCACTATCTACGGTGAACACTGAAGCTTTCTTT
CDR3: CASSLSTVNTEAFF

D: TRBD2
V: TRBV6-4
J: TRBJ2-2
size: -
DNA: TGTGCCAGCAGTGACTCGGCTAGCGGGACTAACACCGGGGAGCTGTTTTTT
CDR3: CASSDSASGTNTGELFF

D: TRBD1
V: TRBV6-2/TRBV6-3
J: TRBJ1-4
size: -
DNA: TGTGCCAGCAGCACCGACAGGGAAGAAAAACTGTTTTTT
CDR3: CASSTDREEKLFF

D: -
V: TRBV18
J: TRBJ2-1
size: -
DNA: TGTGCCAGCTCGACACAGGACTACAATGAGCAGTTCTTC
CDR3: CASSTQDYNEQFF

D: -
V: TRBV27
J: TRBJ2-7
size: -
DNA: TGTGCCAGCAGTCCTTGGCCCGGGGGAGAGGAGCAGTACTTC
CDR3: CASSPWPGGEEQYF

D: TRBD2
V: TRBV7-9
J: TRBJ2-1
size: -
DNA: TGTGCCAGCAGCCCCCGGGAGGGAGGCAATGAGCAGTTCTTC
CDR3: CASSPREGGNEQFF

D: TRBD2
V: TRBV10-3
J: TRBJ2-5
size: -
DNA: TGTGCCATCAGTGGCGGGGGGGGAGAGACCCAGTACTTC
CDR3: CAISGGGGETQYF

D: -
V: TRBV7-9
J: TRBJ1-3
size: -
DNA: TGTGCCAGCAGCTTAGCCGGGTCCGGAAACACCATATATTTT
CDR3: CASSLAGSGNTIYF

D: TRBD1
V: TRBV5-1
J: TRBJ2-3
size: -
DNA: TGCGCCAGCAGCTTGGGGGACAGGGGGCTAACAGATACGCAGTATTTT
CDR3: CASSLGDRGLTDTQYF

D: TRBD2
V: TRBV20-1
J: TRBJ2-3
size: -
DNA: TGCAGTGCTAGTATTCCGGGGGGAGGGGATACGCAGTATTTT
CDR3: CSASIPGGGDTQYF

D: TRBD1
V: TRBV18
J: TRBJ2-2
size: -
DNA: TGTGCCAGCTCACCGACCCGCGGACAGGGGGCCACCGGGGAGCTGTTTTTT
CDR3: CASSPTRGQGATGELFF

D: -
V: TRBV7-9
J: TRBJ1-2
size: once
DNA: TGTGCCAGCAGCTTAGACGGCTATGGCTACACCTTC
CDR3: CASSLDGYGYTF

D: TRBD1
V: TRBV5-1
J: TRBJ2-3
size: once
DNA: TGCGCCAGCAGCTCGGGACAGAATACAGATACGCAGTATTTT
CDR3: CASSSGQNTDTQYF

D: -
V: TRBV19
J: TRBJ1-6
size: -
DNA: TGTGCCAGTAGTACGCCCGGGACTATCGTTGGATCACCCCTCCACTTT
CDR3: CASSTPGTIVGSPLHF